This T cell receptor beta chain was found in a study of beta chain features in type 1 diabetes. Whole-study results and caveats: Short templates might get an advantage during PCR, and this would be equal in patients and controls. There was a moderate but significant shortening of TCRB CDR3s in all four CD4+ subsets of Type 1 diabetes patients.

Expressed TCRB transcripts were sequenced after all isolated RNA was converted to cDNA. Method: immunoSEQ multiplex PCR; TCRdb's copy keeps in-frame clones and lacks some. The repertoire has around 340,000 clones, less than 10% of them found once; the top ten carry more than 0.4%. This clone appeared a few times. Its antigen is undetermined. The sample taken for sequencing was central memory CD4+ T cells from blood. This sequence was found in a woman between 18 and 29 years old in good health.

The CDR3 nucleotides are TGTGCCAGCAGTCCTGGACAGGGTGGAGGTGAGGGCTACACCTTC. This translates into CASSPGQGGGEGYTF. V is TRBV28 and J is TRBJ1-2; 8 bases align to TRBD1. Germline assignment: CDR1 MDHEN and CDR2 SYDVKM. After removal of 5 bases from V and 8 bases from J, the junction contained 13 bases not matched to a gene. The CDR3 sequence is 15 residues long.